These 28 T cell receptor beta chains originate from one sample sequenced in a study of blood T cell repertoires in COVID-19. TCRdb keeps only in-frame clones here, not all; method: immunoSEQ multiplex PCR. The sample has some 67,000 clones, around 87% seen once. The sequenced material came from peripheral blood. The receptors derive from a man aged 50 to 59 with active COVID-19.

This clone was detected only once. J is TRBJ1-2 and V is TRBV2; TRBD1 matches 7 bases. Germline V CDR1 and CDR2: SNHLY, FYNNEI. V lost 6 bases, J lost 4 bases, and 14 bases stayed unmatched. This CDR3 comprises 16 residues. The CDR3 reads CASRVDTGVGAYGYTF. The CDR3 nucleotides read TGTGCCAGCAGGGTAGACACAGGGGTAGGGGCCTATGGCTACACCTTC.

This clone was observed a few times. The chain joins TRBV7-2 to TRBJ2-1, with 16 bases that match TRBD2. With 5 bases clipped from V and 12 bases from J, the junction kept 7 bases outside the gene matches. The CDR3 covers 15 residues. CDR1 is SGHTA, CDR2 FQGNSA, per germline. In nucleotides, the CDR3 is TGTGCCAGCAGCGTGGGACTAGCGGGAGGGCCCGGGCAGTTCTTC. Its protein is CASSVGLAGGPGQFF.

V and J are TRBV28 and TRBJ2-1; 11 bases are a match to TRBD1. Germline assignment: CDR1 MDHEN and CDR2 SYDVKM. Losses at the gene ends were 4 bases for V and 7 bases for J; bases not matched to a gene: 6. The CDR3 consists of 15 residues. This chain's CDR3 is CASSSSGQGANEQFF. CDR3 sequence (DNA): TGTGCCAGCAGTTCGTCCGGACAGGGGGCGAATGAGCAGTTCTTC.

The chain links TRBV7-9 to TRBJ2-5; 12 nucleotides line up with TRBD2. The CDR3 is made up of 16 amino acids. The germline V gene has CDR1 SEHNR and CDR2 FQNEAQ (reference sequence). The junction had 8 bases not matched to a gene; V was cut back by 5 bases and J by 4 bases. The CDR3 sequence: CASSQPWTSGIETQYF. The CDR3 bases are TGTGCCAGCAGCCAGCCTTGGACTAGCGGGATAGAGACCCAGTACTTC.

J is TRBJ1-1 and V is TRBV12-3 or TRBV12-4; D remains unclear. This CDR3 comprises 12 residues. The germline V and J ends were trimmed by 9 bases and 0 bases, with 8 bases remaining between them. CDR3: CASGLMNTEAFF. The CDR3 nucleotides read TGTGCCAGTGGCTTGATGAACACTGAAGCTTTCTTT.

CDR3 in DNA: TGTGCCAGCAGCCAATTTATGAACATTCAGTACTTC. Amino acids: CASSQFMNIQYF. The chain combines TRBV14 with TRBJ2-4; D is unresolved. The CDR3 runs to 12 residues. V lost 2 bases, J lost 7 bases, and 6 bases lay in between. Germline-derived CDR1 and CDR2 are SGHDN and FVKESK.

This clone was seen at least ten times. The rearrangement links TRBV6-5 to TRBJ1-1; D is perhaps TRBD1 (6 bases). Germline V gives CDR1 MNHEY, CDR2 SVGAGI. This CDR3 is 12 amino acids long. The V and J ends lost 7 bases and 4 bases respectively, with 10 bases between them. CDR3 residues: CASKRGGTEAFF. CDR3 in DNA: TGTGCCAGCAAGAGGGGGGGCACTGAAGCTTTCTTT.

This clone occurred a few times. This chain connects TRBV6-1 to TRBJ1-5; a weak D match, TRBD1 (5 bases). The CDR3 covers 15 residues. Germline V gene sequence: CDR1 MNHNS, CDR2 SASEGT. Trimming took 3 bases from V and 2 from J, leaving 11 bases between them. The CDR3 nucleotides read TGTGCCAGCAGTGAGGGGGGAAGGGGCAATCAGCCCCAGCATTTT. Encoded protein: CASSEGGRGNQPQHF.

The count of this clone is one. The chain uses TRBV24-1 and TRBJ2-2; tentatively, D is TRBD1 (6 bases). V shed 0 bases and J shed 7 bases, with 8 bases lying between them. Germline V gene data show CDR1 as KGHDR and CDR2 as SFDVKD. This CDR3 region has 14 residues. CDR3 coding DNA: TGTGCCACCAGTGATTTGTTAGGGGGCGGGGAGCTGTTTTTT. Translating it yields CATSDLLGGGELFF.

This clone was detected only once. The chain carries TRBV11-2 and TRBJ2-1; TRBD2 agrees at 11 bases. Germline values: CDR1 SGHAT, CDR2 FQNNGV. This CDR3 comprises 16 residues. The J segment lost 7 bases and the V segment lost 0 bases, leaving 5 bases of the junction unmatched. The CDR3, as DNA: TGTGCCAGCAGCTTAGAACTAGCGGGAGTCAATAATGAGCAGTTCTTC. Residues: CASSLELAGVNNEQFF.

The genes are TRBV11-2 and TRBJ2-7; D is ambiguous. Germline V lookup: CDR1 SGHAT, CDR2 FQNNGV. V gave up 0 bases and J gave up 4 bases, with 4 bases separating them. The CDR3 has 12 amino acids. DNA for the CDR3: TGTGCCAGCAGCTTAGATCGGTACGAGCAGTACTTC. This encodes CASSLDRYEQYF.

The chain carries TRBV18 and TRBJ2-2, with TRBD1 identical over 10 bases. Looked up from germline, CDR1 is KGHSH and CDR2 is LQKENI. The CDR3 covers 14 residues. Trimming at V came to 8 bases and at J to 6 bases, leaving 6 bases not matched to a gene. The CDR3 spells CASRQGAGSGELFF. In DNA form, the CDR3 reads TGTGCCAGCCGACAGGGGGCAGGATCCGGGGAGCTGTTTTTT.

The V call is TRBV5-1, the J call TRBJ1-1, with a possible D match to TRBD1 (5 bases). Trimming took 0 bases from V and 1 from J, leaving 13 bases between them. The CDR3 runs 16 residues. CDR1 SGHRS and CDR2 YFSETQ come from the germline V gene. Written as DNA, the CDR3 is TGCGCCAGCAGCTTGGCGGGGGGGAGGACGAACACTGAAGCTTTCTTT. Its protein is CASSLAGGRTNTEAFF. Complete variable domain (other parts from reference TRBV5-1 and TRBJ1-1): KAGVTQTPRYLIKTRGQQVTLSCSPISGHRSVSWYQQTPGQGLQFLFEYFSETQRNKGNFPGRFSGRQFSNSRSEMNVSTLELGDSALYLCASSLAGGRTNTEAFFGQGTRLTVV.

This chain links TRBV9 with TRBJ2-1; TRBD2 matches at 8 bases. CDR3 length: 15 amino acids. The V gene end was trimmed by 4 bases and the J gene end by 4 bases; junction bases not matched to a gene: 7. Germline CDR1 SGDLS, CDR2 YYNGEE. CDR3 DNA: TGTGCCAGCAGCCGCACTAGCGGCAAATACAATGAGCAGTTCTTC. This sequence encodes CASSRTSGKYNEQFF. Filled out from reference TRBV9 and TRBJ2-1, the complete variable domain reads DSGVTQTPKHLITATGQRVTLRCSPRSGDLSVYWYQQSLDQGLQFLIQYYNGEERAKGNILERFSAQQFPDLHSELNLSSLELGDSALYFCASSRTSGKYNEQFFGPGTRLTVL.

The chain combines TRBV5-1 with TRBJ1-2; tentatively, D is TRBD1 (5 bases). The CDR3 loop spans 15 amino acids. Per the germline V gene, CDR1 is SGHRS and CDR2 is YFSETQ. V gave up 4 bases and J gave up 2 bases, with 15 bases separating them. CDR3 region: CASSPGAGTNYGYTF. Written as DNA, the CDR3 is TGCGCCAGCAGCCCTGGGGCGGGGACGAACTATGGCTACACCTTC.

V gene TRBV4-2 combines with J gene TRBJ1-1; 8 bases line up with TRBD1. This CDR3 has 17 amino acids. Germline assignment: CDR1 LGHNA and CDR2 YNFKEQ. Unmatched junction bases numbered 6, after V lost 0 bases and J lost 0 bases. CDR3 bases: TGTGCCAGCAGCCAAGACGGGACAGGAAACATGAACACTGAAGCTTTCTTT. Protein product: CASSQDGTGNMNTEAFF.

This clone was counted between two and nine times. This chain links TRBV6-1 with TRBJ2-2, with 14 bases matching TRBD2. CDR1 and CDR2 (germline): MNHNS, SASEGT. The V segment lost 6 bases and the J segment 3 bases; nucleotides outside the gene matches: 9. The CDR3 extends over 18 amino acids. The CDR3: CASSERGTSGSYTGELFF. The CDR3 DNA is TGTGCCAGCAGCGAAAGAGGGACTAGCGGGAGTTACACCGGGGAGCTGTTTTTT.

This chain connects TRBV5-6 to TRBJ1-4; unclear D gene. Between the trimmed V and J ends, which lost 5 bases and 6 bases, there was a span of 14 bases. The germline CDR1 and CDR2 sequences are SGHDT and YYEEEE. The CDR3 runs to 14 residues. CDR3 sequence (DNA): TGTGCCAGCAGTTTTGGGCCGGAAGATGAAAAACTGTTTTTT. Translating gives CASSFGPEDEKLFF.

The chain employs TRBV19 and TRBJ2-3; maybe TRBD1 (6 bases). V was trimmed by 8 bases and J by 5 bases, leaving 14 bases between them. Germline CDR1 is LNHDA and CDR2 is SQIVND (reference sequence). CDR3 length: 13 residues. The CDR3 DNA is TGTGCCAGTGGAGACAGGAAAGGAGATACGCAGTATTTT. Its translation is CASGDRKGDTQYF.

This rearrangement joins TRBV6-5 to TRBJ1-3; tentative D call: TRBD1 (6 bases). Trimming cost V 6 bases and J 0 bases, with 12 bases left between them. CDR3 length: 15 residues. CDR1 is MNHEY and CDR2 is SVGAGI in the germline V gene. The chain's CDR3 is CASSTGLSSGNTIYF. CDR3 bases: TGTGCCAGCAGCACAGGGCTAAGCTCTGGAAACACCATATATTTT.

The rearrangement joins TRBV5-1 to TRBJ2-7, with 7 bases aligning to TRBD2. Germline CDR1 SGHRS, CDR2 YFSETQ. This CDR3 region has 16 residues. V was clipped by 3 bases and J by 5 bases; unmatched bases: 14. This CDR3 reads CASSSNAGTTNDEQYF. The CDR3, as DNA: TGCGCCAGCAGCTCAAACGCCGGGACTACCAATGACGAGCAGTACTTC. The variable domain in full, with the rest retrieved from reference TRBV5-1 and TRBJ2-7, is KAGVTQTPRYLIKTRGQQVTLSCSPISGHRSVSWYQQTPGQGLQFLFEYFSETQRNKGNFPGRFSGRQFSNSRSEMNVSTLELGDSALYLCASSSNAGTTNDEQYFGPGTRLTVT.

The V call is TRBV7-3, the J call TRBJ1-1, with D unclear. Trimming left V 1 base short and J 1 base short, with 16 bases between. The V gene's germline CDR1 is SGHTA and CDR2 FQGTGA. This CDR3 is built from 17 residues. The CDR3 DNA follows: TGTGCCAGCAGCTTAATTGTTTATAACGGGAAGAACACTGAAGCTTTCTTT. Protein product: CASSLIVYNGKNTEAFF.

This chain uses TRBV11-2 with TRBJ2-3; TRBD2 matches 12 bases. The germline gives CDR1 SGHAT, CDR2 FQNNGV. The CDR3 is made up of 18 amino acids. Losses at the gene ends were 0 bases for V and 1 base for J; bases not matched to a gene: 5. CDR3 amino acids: CASSLEGLAGPRTDTQYF. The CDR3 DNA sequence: TGTGCCAGCAGCTTAGAAGGACTAGCGGGGCCCCGCACAGATACGCAGTATTTT.

In DNA form, the CDR3 reads TGTGCCTGGAGTGTGTCCCGAGTTGGCAGGGCTTTTACCGGGGAGCTGTTTTTT. This sequence encodes CAWSVSRVGRAFTGELFF. The rearrangement joins TRBV30 to TRBJ2-2; possible D gene TRBD1, 5 bases. Trimming removed 0 bases at V and 5 bases at J, with 22 bases between. Germline V gene data show CDR1 as GTSNPN and CDR2 as SVGIG (reference sequence). The CDR3 contains 18 residues.

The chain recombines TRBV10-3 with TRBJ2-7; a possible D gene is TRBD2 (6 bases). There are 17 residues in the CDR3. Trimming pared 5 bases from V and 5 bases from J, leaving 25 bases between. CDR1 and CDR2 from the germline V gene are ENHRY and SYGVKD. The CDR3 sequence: CAISPKASGPPMDEQYF. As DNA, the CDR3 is TGTGCCATCAGTCCCAAGGCGAGCGGGCCCCCGATGGACGAGCAGTACTTC.

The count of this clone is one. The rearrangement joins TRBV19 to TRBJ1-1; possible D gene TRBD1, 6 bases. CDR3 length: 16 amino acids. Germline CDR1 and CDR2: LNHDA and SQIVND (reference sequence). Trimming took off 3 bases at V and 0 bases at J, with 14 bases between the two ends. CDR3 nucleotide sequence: TGTGCCAGTAGTATTCCGGGGGGCGACGTGAACACTGAAGCTTTCTTT. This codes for CASSIPGGDVNTEAFF. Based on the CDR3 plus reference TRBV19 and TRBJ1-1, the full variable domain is DGGITQSPKYLFRKEGQNVTLSCEQNLNHDAMYWYRQDPGQGLRLIYYSQIVNDFQKGDIAEGYSVSREKKESFPLTVTSAQKNPTAFYLCASSIPGGDVNTEAFFGQGTRLTVV.

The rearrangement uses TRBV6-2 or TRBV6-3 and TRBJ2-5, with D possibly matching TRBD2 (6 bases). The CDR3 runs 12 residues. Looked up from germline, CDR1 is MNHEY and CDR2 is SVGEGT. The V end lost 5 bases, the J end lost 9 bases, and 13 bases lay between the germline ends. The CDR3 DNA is TGTGCCAGCAGTGGGACTGCGGAGGCCCAGTACTTC. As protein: CASSGTAEAQYF.

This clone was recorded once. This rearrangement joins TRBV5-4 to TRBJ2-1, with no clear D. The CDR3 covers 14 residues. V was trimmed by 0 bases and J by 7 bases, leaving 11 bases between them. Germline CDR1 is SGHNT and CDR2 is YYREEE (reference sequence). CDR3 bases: TGTGCCAGCAGCTTGGGACTCCTGCTTAATGAGCAGTTCTTC. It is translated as CASSLGLLLNEQFF.